Listed here is a single TCR beta chain. Its target is not known. Samples each yielded cDNA through eight separate reactions. TCRdb re-called the 5' RACE reads and gives one entry per CDR3 protein, without DNA. Seen in this sample are approximately 120,000 distinct CDR3 sequences; the ten most common clones hold around 11%. The entry originates in a study of monozygotic twins with inflammatory bowel disease. Study-wide findings and caveats: For IBD patients, clonotypes shared with others were fewer than for healthy twins, especially with disease activity.

The origin of this receptor is a human donor with ulcerative colitis or Crohn's disease, or a healthy co-twin of an affected twin (not recorded which). The sequenced material came from blood.

This CDR3 is CASSQRLVYEQFF. V and J are TRBV28 and TRBJ2-1; TCRdb lists TRBD2, though no DNA is available to test this call. The germline CDR1 and CDR2 sequences are MDHEN and SYDVKM. The CDR3 covers 13 residues.